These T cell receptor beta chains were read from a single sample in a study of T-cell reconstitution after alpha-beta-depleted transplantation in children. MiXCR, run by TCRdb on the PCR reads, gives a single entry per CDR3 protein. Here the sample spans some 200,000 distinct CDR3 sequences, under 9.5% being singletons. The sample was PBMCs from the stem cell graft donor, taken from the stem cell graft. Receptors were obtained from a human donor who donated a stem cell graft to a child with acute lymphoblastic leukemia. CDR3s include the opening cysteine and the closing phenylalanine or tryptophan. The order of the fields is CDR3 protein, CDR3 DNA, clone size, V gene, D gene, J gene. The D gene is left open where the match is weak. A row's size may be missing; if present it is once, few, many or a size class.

CASSWGNTQYF TGTGCCAGCAGTTGGGGAAATACGCAGTATTTT - TRBV6-2/TRBV6-3 - TRBJ2-3
CASRSTTAYGYTF TGTGCCAGCAGATCCACCACAGCTTATGGCTACACCTTC many TRBV7-2 - TRBJ1-2
CSTRPTGGTDTQYF TGCAGCACCAGACCGACTGGGGGCACAGATACGCAGTATTTT many TRBV29-1 - TRBJ2-3
CASSQGVMGLTMNTEAFF TGTGCCAGCAGCCAGGGGGTGATGGGTCTTACAATGAACACTGAAGCTTTCTTT many TRBV4-2 - TRBJ1-1
CSVAVSGHTYNEQFF TGCAGCGTTGCAGTCTCCGGACATACCTACAATGAGCAGTTCTTC - TRBV29-1 - TRBJ2-1
CASSLKQGAYNEQFF TGTGCCAGCAGTTTAAAACAGGGGGCCTACAATGAGCAGTTCTTC many TRBV12-3/TRBV12-4 TRBD1 TRBJ2-1
CASGLTREAFF TGTGCTAGTGGTCTTACCCGGGAAGCTTTCTTT - TRBV12-5 - TRBJ1-1
CASSGQYEQFF TGTGCCAGCAGTGGCCAGTATGAGCAGTTCTTC many TRBV6-2/TRBV6-3 - TRBJ2-1
CASSPMGQVLTGELFF TGTGCCAGCAGTCCCATGGGACAGGTCCTCACCGGGGAGCTGTTTTTT few TRBV6-1 TRBD1 TRBJ2-2
CASSFSGTEETQYF TGTGCCAGCAGCTTTTCCGGGACGGAAGAGACCCAGTACTTC many TRBV12-3/TRBV12-4 - TRBJ2-5
CSATKGGTEAFF TGCAGCGCTACCAAGGGGGGAACTGAAGCTTTCTTT many TRBV29-1 - TRBJ1-1
CASSRTGGGLAYEQYF TGTGCCAGCAGCCGAACAGGAGGGGGCCTAGCCTACGAGCAGTACTTC - TRBV7-8 - TRBJ2-7
CASSLDIQETQYF TGCGCCAGCAGCTTAGACATCCAAGAGACCCAGTACTTC many TRBV5-1 - TRBJ2-5
CASSRQVDQPQHF TGTGCCAGCAGCCGACAGGTAGATCAGCCCCAGCATTTT few TRBV3-1 - TRBJ1-5
CASSARATGMGEAFF TGTGCCAGCAGCGCCCGGGCCACAGGGATGGGTGAAGCTTTCTTT many TRBV11-2 - TRBJ1-1
CASSDLLRDSTDTQYF TGCGCCAGCAGCGACCTACTTCGGGACAGCACAGATACGCAGTATTTT few TRBV5-1 - TRBJ2-3
CASSSSIREQFF TGTGCCAGCAGCTCGAGCATCCGAGAGCAGTTCTTC few TRBV7-9 - TRBJ2-1
CSARAEGGRFEAFF TGCAGTGCTAGGGCGGAGGGAGGGAGGTTTGAAGCTTTCTTT few TRBV20-1 - TRBJ1-1
CSASITSGAGEQYF TGCAGTGCTAGTATTACTAGCGGGGCCGGCGAGCAGTACTTC - TRBV20-1 TRBD2 TRBJ2-7
CASSPRTTPADTQYF TGTGCCAGCTCACCGAGGACTACCCCCGCAGATACGCAGTATTTT few TRBV18 - TRBJ2-3
CASSLEGKENIQYF TGTGCCAGCAGTTTAGAAGGGAAGGAAAACATTCAGTACTTC - TRBV27 - TRBJ2-4
CATSDFGRGAAGRESPNYGYTF TGTGCCACCAGTGATTTCGGTCGGGGGGCCGCGGGTAGAGAATCACCTAACTATGGCTACACCTTC few TRBV24-1 - TRBJ1-2